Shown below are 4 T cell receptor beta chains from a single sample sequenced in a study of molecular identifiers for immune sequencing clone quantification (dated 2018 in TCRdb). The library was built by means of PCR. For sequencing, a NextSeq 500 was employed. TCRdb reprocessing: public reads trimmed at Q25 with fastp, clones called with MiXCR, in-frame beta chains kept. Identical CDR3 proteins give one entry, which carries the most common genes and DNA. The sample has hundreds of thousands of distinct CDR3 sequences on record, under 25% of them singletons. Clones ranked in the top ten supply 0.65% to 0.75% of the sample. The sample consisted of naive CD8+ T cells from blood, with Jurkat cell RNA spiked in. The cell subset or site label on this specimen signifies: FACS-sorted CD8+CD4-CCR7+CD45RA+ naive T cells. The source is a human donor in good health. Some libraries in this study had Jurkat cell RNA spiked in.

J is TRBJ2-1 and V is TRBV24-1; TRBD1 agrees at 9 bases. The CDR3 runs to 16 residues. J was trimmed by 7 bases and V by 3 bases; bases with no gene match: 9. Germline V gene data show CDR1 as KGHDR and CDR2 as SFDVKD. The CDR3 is CATSDPTGGAWNEQFF. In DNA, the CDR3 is TGTGCCACCAGTGATCCAACAGGGGGCGCTTGGAATGAGCAGTTCTTC.

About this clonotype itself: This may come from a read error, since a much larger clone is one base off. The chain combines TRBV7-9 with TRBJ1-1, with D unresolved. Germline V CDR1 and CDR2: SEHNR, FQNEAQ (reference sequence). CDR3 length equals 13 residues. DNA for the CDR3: TGTGCCAGTCTGAGGGAACCGAACCCTGAAGCTTTCTTT. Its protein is CASLREPNPEAFF.

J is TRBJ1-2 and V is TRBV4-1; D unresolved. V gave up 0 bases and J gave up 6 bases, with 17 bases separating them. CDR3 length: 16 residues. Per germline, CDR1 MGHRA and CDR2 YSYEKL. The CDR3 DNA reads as TGCGCCAGCAGCCAAGAGAGGAGGGCAGGTGGTGATGGCTACACCTTC. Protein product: CASSQERRAGGDGYTF.

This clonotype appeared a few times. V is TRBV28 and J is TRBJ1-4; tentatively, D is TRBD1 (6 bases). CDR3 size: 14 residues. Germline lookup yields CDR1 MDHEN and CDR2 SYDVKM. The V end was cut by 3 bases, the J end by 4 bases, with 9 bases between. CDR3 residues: CASSFAGDNEKLFF. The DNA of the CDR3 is TGTGCCAGCAGTTTTGCAGGGGATAATGAAAAACTGTTTTTT.